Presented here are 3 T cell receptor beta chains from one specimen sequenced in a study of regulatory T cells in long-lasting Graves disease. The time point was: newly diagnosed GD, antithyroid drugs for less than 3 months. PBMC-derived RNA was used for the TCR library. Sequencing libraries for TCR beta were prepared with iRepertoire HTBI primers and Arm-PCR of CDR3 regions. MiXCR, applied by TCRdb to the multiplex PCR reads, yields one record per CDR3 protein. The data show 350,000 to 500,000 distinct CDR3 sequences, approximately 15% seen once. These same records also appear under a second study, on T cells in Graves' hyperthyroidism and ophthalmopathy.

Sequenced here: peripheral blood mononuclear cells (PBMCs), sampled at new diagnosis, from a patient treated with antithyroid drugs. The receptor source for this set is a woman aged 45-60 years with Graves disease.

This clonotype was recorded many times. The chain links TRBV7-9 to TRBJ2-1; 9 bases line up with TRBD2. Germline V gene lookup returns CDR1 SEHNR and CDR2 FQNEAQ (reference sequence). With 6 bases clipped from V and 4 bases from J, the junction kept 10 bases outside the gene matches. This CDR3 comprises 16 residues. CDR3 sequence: CASSPLIAGEYNEQFF. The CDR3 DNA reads TGTGCCAGCAGTCCTCTTATAGCGGGAGAGTACAATGAGCAGTTCTTC.

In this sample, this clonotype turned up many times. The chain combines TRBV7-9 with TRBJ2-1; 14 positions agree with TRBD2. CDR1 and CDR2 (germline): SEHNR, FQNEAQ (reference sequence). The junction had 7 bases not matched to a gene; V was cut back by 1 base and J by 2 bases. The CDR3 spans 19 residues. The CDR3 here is CASSLGLTSGRGAYNEQFF. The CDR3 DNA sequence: TGTGCCAGCAGCTTAGGGTTGACTAGCGGGAGGGGGGCCTACAATGAGCAGTTCTTC.

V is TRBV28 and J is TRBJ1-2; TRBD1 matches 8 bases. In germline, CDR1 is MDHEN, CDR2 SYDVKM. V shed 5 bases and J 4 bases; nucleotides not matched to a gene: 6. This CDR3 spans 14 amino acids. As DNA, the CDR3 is TGTGCCAGCAGTCCCAGGGGGCGCGGCTATGGCTACACCTTC. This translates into CASSPRGRGYGYTF.